These T cell receptor beta chains were read from a single sample in a study of blood T cell repertoires in COVID-19. Some clones are missing from TCRdb's copy, which holds only in-frame ones; the method was immunoSEQ multiplex PCR. The table records approximately 52,000 clones, 84% of them present only once. The specimen sequenced was peripheral blood. The receptors were sampled from a woman of 80 years or more with acute or convalescent COVID-19. CDR3s include the opening cysteine and the closing phenylalanine or tryptophan. The D gene is left open where the match is weak. Clone size is given for some rows only: seen once, a few or many times, or a class if the clone is expanded.

>TRBJ1-1|.|TRBV14|.
CASSQGMGRTEAFF
TGTGCCAGCAGCCAAGGGATGGGGCGCACTGAAGCTTTCTTT
>TRBJ2-1|TRBD1|TRBV19|.
CASGTGWGNEQFF
TGTGCCAGTGGGACAGGCTGGGGCAATGAGCAGTTCTTC
>TRBJ2-1|.|TRBV29-1|.
CSASQTYNEQFF
TGCAGCGCCTCCCAGACTTACAATGAGCAGTTCTTC
>TRBJ2-5|.|TRBV18|.
CASSPPTYRPGETQYF
TGTGCCAGCTCACCACCGACGTACAGGCCCGGTGAGACCCAGTACTTC
>TRBJ1-1|.|TRBV7-3|.
CASSLERGLRGKAFF
TGTGCCAGCAGCCTGGAACGAGGGCTCCGAGGGAAAGCTTTCTTT
>TRBJ1-2|.|TRBV21-1|.
CASSKKRGHATENYTF
TGTGCCAGCAGCAAAAAACGGGGACATGCCACCGAAAACTACACCTTC
>TRBJ1-5|.|TRBV19|.
CASSTPRGASNQPQHF
TGTGCCAGTAGTACCCCTCGGGGAGCTAGCAATCAGCCCCAGCATTTT
>TRBJ1-2|.|TRBV11-2|once
CASSFKSNYGYTF
TGTGCCAGCAGCTTTAAGAGTAACTATGGCTACACCTTC
>TRBJ2-5|TRBD1|TRBV7-2|.
CASSLQGQGAQYF
TGTGCCAGCAGCTTGCAAGGACAGGGGGCCCAGTACTTC
>TRBJ1-2|TRBD1|TRBV5-1|.
CASSGGGGNYGYTF
TGCGCCAGCTCGGGAGGGGGCGGAAACTATGGCTACACCTTC
>TRBJ1-5|TRBD1|TRBV5-3|.
CARSLEDRNNQPQHF
TGTGCCAGAAGCTTAGAGGACAGGAACAATCAGCCCCAGCATTTT
>TRBJ2-1|.|TRBV3-1/TRBV3-2|.
CASSPGRGGEQFF
TGTGCCAGCAGCCCCGGCCGAGGCGGCGAGCAGTTCTTC
>TRBJ1-6|TRBD1|TRBV10-3|.
CAIRGTGNNSPLHF
TGTGCCATCAGGGGGACAGGCAATAATTCACCCCTCCACTTT
>TRBJ1-5|.|TRBV28|.
CASQSGGSNQPQHF
TGTGCCAGCCAGAGCGGGGGGAGCAATCAGCCCCAGCATTTT
>TRBJ1-5|TRBD1|TRBV5-6|.
CASSFRYGTGGQPQHF
TGTGCCAGCAGCTTCCGTTACGGGACAGGGGGTCAGCCCCAGCATTTT
>TRBJ1-5|.|TRBV20-1|.
CSASPQGRNNQPQHF
TGCAGTGCTAGTCCCCAGGGTCGGAACAATCAGCCCCAGCATTTT
>TRBJ2-7|.|TRBV23-1|.
CASRPPERVYEQYF
TGCGCCAGCCGCCCCCCTGAGAGAGTCTACGAGCAGTACTTC
>TRBJ2-2|TRBD2|TRBV3-1/TRBV3-2|.
CASSHLAGGRDTGELFF
TGTGCCAGCAGCCACTTAGCGGGGGGGCGCGACACCGGGGAGCTGTTTTTT
>TRBJ1-5|.|TRBV12-5|.
CASGLNSLNQPQHF
TGTGCTAGTGGTTTGAACAGCCTCAATCAGCCCCAGCATTTT
>TRBJ2-1|.|TRBV5-1|.
CASSLLRPSYNEQFF
TGCGCCAGCAGCTTGCTCAGGCCCTCCTACAATGAGCAGTTCTTC
>TRBJ1-3|.|TRBV6-5|.
CASSYSIPGSGNTIYF
TGTGCCAGCAGTTACTCGATCCCAGGCTCTGGAAACACCATATATTTT
>TRBJ1-2|TRBD1|TRBV5-1|.
CASSLGQGDLYGYTF
TGCGCCAGCAGCTTGGGCCAGGGGGACTTATATGGCTACACCTTC
>TRBJ2-3|TRBD2|TRBV2|.
CASLLAGAEIDTQYF
TGTGCCAGTCTACTAGCGGGGGCCGAAATAGATACGCAGTATTTT
>TRBJ1-2|TRBD1|TRBV5-5|.
CASTTGPGQGNYGYTF
TGTGCCAGCACCACTGGTCCGGGACAGGGGAACTATGGCTACACCTTC
>TRBJ2-7|.|TRBV27|.
CASSFGQNYEQYF
TGTGCCAGCAGTTTCGGACAGAACTACGAGCAGTACTTC
>TRBJ1-1|.|TRBV4-2|.
CASSRITAGTEAFF
TGTGCCAGCAGCCGGATCACAGCGGGCACTGAAGCTTTCTTT